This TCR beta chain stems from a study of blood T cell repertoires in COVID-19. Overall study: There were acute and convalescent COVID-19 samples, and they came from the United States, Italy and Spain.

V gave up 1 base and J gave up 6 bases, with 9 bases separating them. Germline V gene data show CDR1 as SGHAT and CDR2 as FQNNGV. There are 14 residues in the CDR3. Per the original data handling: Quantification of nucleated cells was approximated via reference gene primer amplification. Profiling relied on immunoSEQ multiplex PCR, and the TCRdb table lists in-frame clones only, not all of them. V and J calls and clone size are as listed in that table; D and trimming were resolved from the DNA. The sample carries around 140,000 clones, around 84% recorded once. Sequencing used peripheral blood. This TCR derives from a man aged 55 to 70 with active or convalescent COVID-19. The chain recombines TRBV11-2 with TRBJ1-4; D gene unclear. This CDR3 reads CASSLGVGYEKLFF. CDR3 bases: TGTGCCAGCAGCTTAGGAGTTGGTTATGAAAAACTGTTTTTT.